This T cell receptor (beta chain) was retrieved from a study of T cell responses to AZD1222 COVID-19 vaccine. Regarding the study as a whole: Recipients of AZD1222 seropositive at baseline numbered only five or six. Spike-specific TCR breadth and depth were elevated following two AZD1222 doses. Spike-wide vaccine-associated CD4 TCRs dominated at 160-218 and 743-854. Donors, mostly white British, included more females; clonal diversity was possibly underestimated.

Trimming at V came to 5 bases and at J to 6 bases, leaving 7 bases not matched to a gene. Germline loops: CDR1 DFQATT, CDR2 SNEGSKA (reference sequence). This CDR3 is built from 13 residues. Profiled with immunoSEQ multiplex PCR; TCRdb holds only in-frame clones, not every one. The profile shows 150,000 to 200,000 clones, 85% to 95% of them singletons. Comment on this clone: Its matching antigen is unknown.

This TCR was sampled from an adult in good health. The sequences come from peripheral blood, collected on day 0 of AZD1222 vaccination. The J gene is TRBJ1-5, the V gene TRBV20-1; 7 bases line up with TRBD1. CDR3 DNA sequence: TGCAGTGCTCGTGACAGGGAGCTTCAGCCCCAGCATTTT. It translates to CSARDRELQPQHF.